This T cell receptor (beta chain) was sequenced in a study of blood T cell repertoires in COVID-19. About the research overall: The United States, Italy and Spain provided the acute and convalescent COVID-19 samples. The analysed material was cDNA or gDNA that came from T cells, B-cell-depleted T cells, or PBMCs.

CDR3 length: 11 amino acids. Trimming pared 6 bases from V and 5 bases from J, leaving 11 bases between. CDR1 and CDR2 from the germline V gene are DFQATT and SNEGSKA (reference sequence). Original processing methods: The assay estimated nucleated cells by amplifying reference gene primers. Here immunoSEQ multiplex PCR was the method, and the copy in TCRdb shows in-frame clones only, minus some. The DNA gave D and trimming, while V, J and clone size come from that table. The data hold around 110,000 clones, with roughly 79% observed a single time. This receptor was obtained from a man between 65 and 85 years old with active or convalescent COVID-19. V usage is TRBV20-1 and J usage is TRBJ2-7; tentatively, D is TRBD2 (6 bases). Source material: peripheral blood. In DNA form, the CDR3 reads TGCAGTGCCTACTTAGCGGACGAGCAGTACTTC. The encoded protein is CSAYLADEQYF.